Here is one T cell receptor beta chain with its context. Its antigen remains unknown. The data derive from a study of OX40 agonist ivuxolimab in advanced cancers. Excluded were patients having autoimmune disease history or systemic immunosuppression. General study findings and limits: Partial responders treated at 0.1-3.0 mg/kg exhibited clonal expansion among the lowest measured. Antigen targets of the expanded peripheral T cells went undetermined.

CDR3 length: 14 amino acids. The V end lost 1 base, the J end lost 2 bases, and 6 bases lay between the germline ends. Germline V gene lookup returns CDR1 MNHNS and CDR2 SASEGT. Method: immunoSEQ multiplex PCR; TCRdb's copy keeps in-frame clones and lacks some. The sample has tens of thousands of clones, 91% seen once. The source was CD4+ or CD8+ T cells sorted from blood, collected in a trial of the OX40 agonist ivuxolimab. The chain is built from TRBV6-1 and TRBJ1-3; D is uncertain. The receptor comes from an adult with an advanced solid tumor such as melanoma, head and neck, liver or kidney cancer. The DNA of the CDR3 is TGTGCCAGCAGTGAAGGTTTAACTGGAAACACCATATATTTT. Translating gives CASSEGLTGNTIYF.